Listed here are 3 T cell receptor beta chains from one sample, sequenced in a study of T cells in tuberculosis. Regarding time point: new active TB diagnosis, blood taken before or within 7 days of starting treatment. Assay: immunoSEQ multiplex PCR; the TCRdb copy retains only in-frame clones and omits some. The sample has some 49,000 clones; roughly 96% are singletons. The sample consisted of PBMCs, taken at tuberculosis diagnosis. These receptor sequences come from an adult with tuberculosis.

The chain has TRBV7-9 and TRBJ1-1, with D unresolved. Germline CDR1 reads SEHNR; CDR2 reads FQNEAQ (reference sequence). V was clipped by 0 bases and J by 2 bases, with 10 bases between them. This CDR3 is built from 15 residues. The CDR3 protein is CASSLAGIFNTEAFF. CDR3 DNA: TGTGCCAGCAGCTTAGCCGGGATCTTTAACACTGAAGCTTTCTTT.

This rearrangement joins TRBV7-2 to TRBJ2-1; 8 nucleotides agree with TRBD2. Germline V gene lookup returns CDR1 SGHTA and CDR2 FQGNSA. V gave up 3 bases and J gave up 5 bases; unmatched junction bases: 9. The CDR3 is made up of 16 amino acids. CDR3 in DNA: TGTGCCAGCAGCTTGAGTGGAGCGGGAGTGAACAATGAGCAGTTCTTC. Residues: CASSLSGAGVNNEQFF.

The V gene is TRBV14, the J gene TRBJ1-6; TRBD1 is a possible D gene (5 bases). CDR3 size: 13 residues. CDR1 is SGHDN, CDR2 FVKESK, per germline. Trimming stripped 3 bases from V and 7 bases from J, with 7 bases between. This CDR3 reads CASSHRGNSPLHF. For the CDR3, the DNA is TGTGCCAGCAGCCACCGGGGGAATTCACCCCTCCACTTT.